This T cell receptor (beta chain) derives from a study of T cell repertoires in ileal Crohn's disease. Across the whole study: Patients had a median approximately 7.2-year disease duration, and less than 40% were active smokers. About half of patients got postoperative therapy: under 12 thiopurines, fewer than 20 anti-TNF.

Notes on this clone: Antigen: not known.

Repertoires were generated with immunoSEQ multiplex PCR, while TCRdb's copy carries only in-frame clones and drops some. The data show about 1,000 clones, with approximately 90% seen just once and approximately 3% held by the top ten. Study-wide results and caveats: Mucosal expansions were suggested to be mainly CD8 T cells.

Before sorting, lamina propria lymphocytes were separated from surgical specimens by density gradient. Patients were adults with ileal or ileocolonic Crohn's disease needing resection. This CDR3 region has 15 residues. Germline V lookup: CDR1 MGHRA, CDR2 YSYEKL. V shed 1 base, J shed 6 bases, and the junction held 7 bases outside the gene matches. V and J are TRBV4-1 and TRBJ2-3; TRBD2 aligns across 7 bases. Material: CD4+ T cells sorted from the ileum. The origin of this receptor is an adult with Crohn's disease. The CDR3 DNA reads as TGCGCCAGCAGCCAAGCCGTGACTAGCCCCGATACGCAGTATTTT. Protein: CASSQAVTSPDTQYF.